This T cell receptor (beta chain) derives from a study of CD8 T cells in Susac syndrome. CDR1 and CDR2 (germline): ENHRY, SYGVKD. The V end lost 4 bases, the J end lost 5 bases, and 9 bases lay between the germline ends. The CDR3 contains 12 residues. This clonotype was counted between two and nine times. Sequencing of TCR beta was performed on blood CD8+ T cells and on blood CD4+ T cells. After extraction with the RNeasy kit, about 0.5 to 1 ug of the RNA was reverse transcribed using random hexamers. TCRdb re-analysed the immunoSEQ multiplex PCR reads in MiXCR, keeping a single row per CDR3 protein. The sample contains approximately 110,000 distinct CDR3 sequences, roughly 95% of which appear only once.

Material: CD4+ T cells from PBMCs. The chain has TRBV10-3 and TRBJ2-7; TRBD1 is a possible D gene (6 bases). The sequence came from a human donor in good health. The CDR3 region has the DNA TGTGCCATCAGTGGTCAGGGGAACGAGCAGTACTTC. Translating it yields CAISGQGNEQYF.